This T cell receptor (beta chain) was captured by sequencing in a study of cytomegalovirus exposure and HLA in healthy donors. Germline lookup yields CDR1 MNHEY and CDR2 SMNVEV (reference sequence). This CDR3 has 14 amino acids. The V and J ends lost 8 bases and 6 bases, in that order; junction bases with no gene match: 6. PCR primers comprised 60 Vbeta and 13 Jbeta primers. TCRdb's copy holds only in-frame clones and misses some; the assay was immunoSEQ multiplex PCR. The repertoire has approximately 190,000 clones, approximately 70% of them found once; the top ten carry roughly 1.9%. The chain is built from TRBV27 and TRBJ2-7, with 14 positions matching TRBD2. Sequencing input: PBMCs. This TCR derives from a woman aged 25 to 45 in good health and CMV-seronegative. The CDR3 here is CASRPGLAGGEQYF. DNA for the CDR3: TGTGCCAGCCGACCAGGACTAGCGGGAGGCGAGCAGTACTTC.